Presented here are 9 T cell receptor beta chains from one specimen sequenced in a study of Graves' ophthalmopathy and Graves' hyperthyroidism (dated by TCRdb to 2017 to 2018). TCRdb records Illumina HiSeq 2000 as the sequencer. For repertoire sequencing, the TCR beta CDR3 regions were amplified from RNA transcripts. A first-round RT-PCR used HTBI primers with the Qiagen OneStep RT-PCR kit, followed by a second-round multiplex PCR, size selection and purification. The public reads were run again by TCRdb, first through fastp at Q25 and then through MiXCR, and only productive beta chains were kept. CDR3 protein sequences are deduplicated, and each keeps its most common genes and DNA. The sample yields over a million distinct CDR3 sequences; about two fifths were counted once. Approximately 12% of the sample belongs to the ten largest clones. The sample taken for sequencing was peripheral blood or thyroid tissue (not recorded which). The source of these receptors is an adult man with Graves' hyperthyroidism.

The rearrangement uses TRBV15 and TRBJ1-2; D gene ambiguous. The CDR3 is 12 amino acids. Trimming removed 0 bases at V and 7 bases at J, with 6 bases between. Germline CDR1 LNHNV, CDR2 YYDKDF (reference sequence). The CDR3 spells CATSREESGYTF. CDR3 DNA: TGTGCCACCAGCAGAGAGGAGAGTGGCTACACCTTC.

This clonotype was counted ten times or more. For the CDR3, the DNA is TGCGCCAGCAGCCTTGGGACAGTGACCTCCTATGGCTACACCTTC. Translation gives CASSLGTVTSYGYTF. This chain joins TRBV4-3 and TRBJ1-2; TRBD1 matches 7 bases. V lost 4 bases and J lost 4; bases outside the gene matches: 9. The CDR3 is made up of 15 amino acids. Germline V gene data show CDR1 as LGHNA and CDR2 as YSLEER.

The chain is built from TRBV29-1 and TRBJ2-3, with D unclear. V was cut by 8 bases and J by 3 bases, with 15 bases left in between. The CDR3 is made up of 13 amino acids. CDR1 is SQVTM, CDR2 ANQGSEA, per germline. The CDR3 DNA reads as TGCAGCTCTAGGGAAATCGAGACAGATACGCAGTATTTT. Protein: CSSREIETDTQYF.

Points on this clonotype: The germline gene is not matched at one end of the junction; a read error may be the cause. V usage is TRBV10-3 and J usage is TRBJ2-2; TRBD1 or TRBD2 may be the D gene (5 bases each). This CDR3 region has 15 residues. Germline values: CDR1 ENHRY, CDR2 SYGVKD. CDR3 bases: TGTGCCAGCAGTTACCGGGCCTGGGGGACCGGGGAGCTGTTTTTT. As protein: CASSYRAWGTGELFF.

This clonotype was seen ten or more times. This chain uses TRBV7-2 with TRBJ2-5; D unresolved. The germline CDR1 and CDR2 sequences are SGHTA and FQGNSA. The CDR3 runs 14 residues. The V end was cut by 4 bases, the J end by 5 bases, with 14 bases between. This chain's CDR3 is CASSSQWGGETQYF. CDR3 sequence (DNA): TGTGCCAGCAGCTCACAGTGGGGTGGGGAGACCCAGTACTTC. The whole variable domain, filled in from reference TRBV7-2 and TRBJ2-5, reads GAGVSQSPSNKVTEKGKDVELRCDPISGHTALYWYRQSLGQGLEFLIYFQGNSAPDKSGLPSDRFSAERTGGSVSTLTIQRTQQEDSAVYLCASSSQWGGETQYFGPGTRLLVL.

There are many counts of this clonotype. The chain uses TRBV19 and TRBJ2-5; perhaps TRBD2 as D (5 bases). V shed 9 bases and J shed 1 base, with 12 bases lying between them. This CDR3 contains 13 residues. The V gene's germline CDR1 is LNHDA and CDR2 SQIVND (reference sequence). In nucleotides, the CDR3 is TGTGCCAGCAGCCGAGGGTCCCAAGAGACCCAGTACTTC. Protein: CASSRGSQETQYF.

V and J are TRBV12-3 or TRBV12-4 and TRBJ2-7, with D possibly being TRBD1 (6 bases). Trimming stripped 2 bases from V and 2 bases from J, with 13 bases between. This CDR3 is built from 15 residues. The CDR3 region has the DNA TGTGCCAGCAGTTTACAGGGGCTGAGGACCTACGAGCAGTACTTC. Its protein product is CASSLQGLRTYEQYF.

The V and J genes are TRBV20-1 and TRBJ2-7, with D possibly matching TRBD1 (6 bases). Trimming took 6 bases from V and 3 from J, leaving 15 bases between them. This CDR3 has 13 residues. Per germline, CDR1 DFQATT and CDR2 SNEGSKA (reference sequence). CDR3: CSARDNKIYEQYF. For the CDR3, the DNA is TGCAGTGCACGGGACAATAAAATCTACGAGCAGTACTTC.

The sample holds a few counts of this clonotype. This chain joins TRBV25-1 and TRBJ2-5; 13 positions agree with TRBD2. V dropped 2 bases and J dropped 5; count of bases not matched to a gene: 8. The length of the CDR3 is 17 residues. Germline assignment: CDR1 MGHDK and CDR2 SYGVNS. This CDR3 reads CASSERTSGSLLETQYF. The CDR3, as DNA: TGTGCCAGCAGTGAAAGGACTAGCGGGAGTCTTTTGGAGACCCAGTACTTC.